A single sample is the source of the 20 T cell receptor beta chains below, sequenced in a study of T cell responses to AZD1222 COVID-19 vaccine. Only in-frame clones appear in the TCRdb table, and some are missing; sequencing was by immunoSEQ multiplex PCR. The sample carries approximately 76,000 clones, 88% recorded once. The sequenced sample was peripheral blood, obtained on day 0 of AZD1222 vaccination. These receptors were obtained from an adult in good health.

DNA for the CDR3: TGCAGCGTCGCAATACAAGGAAATGAGCAGTTCTTC. Protein product: CSVAIQGNEQFF. The V and J genes are TRBV29-1 and TRBJ2-1; unclear D gene. From germline, CDR1 is SQVTM and CDR2 ANQGSEA. The V end was cut by 6 bases, the J end by 7 bases, with 13 bases between. The CDR3 consists of 12 residues.

The genes are TRBV6-5 and TRBJ2-3; D is tentatively TRBD1 or TRBD2 (7 bases each). Deletions cut 6 bases from V and 5 bases from J, with 9 bases between. Germline V gene data show CDR1 as MNHEY and CDR2 as SVGAGI. The CDR3 length is 12 residues. As DNA, the CDR3 is TGTGCCAGCAGCAGGGGGGGAGATACGCAGTATTTT. It encodes CASSRGGDTQYF.

This chain links TRBV7-8 with TRBJ1-2; D is ambiguous. The CDR3 contains 16 residues. Deletions cut 1 base from V and 6 bases from J, with 18 bases between. The germline CDR1 and CDR2 sequences are SGHVS and FQNEAQ. CDR3 amino acids: CASSLGRNVKYNGYTF. The DNA for the CDR3 is TGTGCCAGCAGCTTAGGCAGGAATGTTAAGTATAATGGCTACACCTTC.

This clone turned up a few times. This chain links TRBV7-3 with TRBJ2-2; TRBD1 is a possible D gene (5 bases). The germline V gene encodes CDR1 SGHTA and CDR2 FQGTGA. The CDR3 sequence is 17 residues long. V was clipped by 0 bases and J by 5 bases, with 16 bases between them. CDR3 in DNA: TGTGCCAGCAGCTTAACGGGCACAGGTTCAAGGACCGGGGAGCTGTTTTTT. Amino acid sequence: CASSLTGTGSRTGELFF.

The V gene is TRBV2, the J gene TRBJ2-5; a possible D gene is TRBD2 (7 bases). Trimming left V 10 bases short and J 4 bases short, with 22 bases between. From germline, CDR1 is SNHLY and CDR2 FYNNEI. This CDR3 is 15 amino acids long. The chain's CDR3 is CATCEGVGRGETQYF. Written as DNA, the CDR3 is TGTGCCACCTGCGAGGGGGTAGGGAGGGGAGAGACCCAGTACTTC. Full variable domain (outside the CDR3, taken from reference TRBV2 and TRBJ2-5): EPEVTQTPSHQVTQMGQEVILRCVPISNHLYFYWYRQILGQKVEFLVSFYNNEISEKSEIFDDQFSVERPDGSNFTLKIRSTKLEDSAMYFCATCEGVGRGETQYFGPGTRLLVL.

The J gene is TRBJ2-5, the V gene TRBV13, with D perhaps given as TRBD1 or TRBD2 (5 bases each). There are 13 residues in the CDR3. Germline V CDR1 and CDR2: PRHDT, FYEKMQ (reference sequence). V lost 5 bases and J 0 bases, leaving 7 bases between the germline ends. The CDR3 DNA sequence: TGTGCCAGCAGCAAGGGACACCAAGAGACCCAGTACTTC. Its translation is CASSKGHQETQYF. The full variable domain, rest sourced from reference TRBV13 and TRBJ2-5, is AAGVIQSPRHLIKEKRETATLKCYPIPRHDTVYWYQQGPGQDPQFLISFYEKMQSDKGSIPDRFSAQQFSDYHSELNMSSLELGDSALYFCASSKGHQETQYFGPGTRLLVL.

The chain links TRBV6-5 to TRBJ2-7; 7 bases are shared with TRBD2. The CDR3 is 14 amino acids. J gave up 4 bases and V 2 bases, and 5 bases lay outside the gene matches. Germline values: CDR1 MNHEY, CDR2 SVGAGI. DNA of the CDR3: TGTGCCAGCAGTTACGGCGGGGGTGGGTACGAGCAGTACTTC. Its translation: CASSYGGGGYEQYF.

The chain couples TRBV3-1 (or the pseudogene TRBV3-2) to TRBJ1-6; D is uncertain. Germline CDR1 LGHDT, CDR2 YNNKEL (reference sequence). The V gene lost 2 bases and the J gene lost 5 bases, with 7 bases spanning the gap. The CDR3 covers 14 residues. CDR3 nucleotide sequence: TGTGCCAGCAGCCAACAGGTTAATAATTCACCCCTCCACTTT. Its translation is CASSQQVNNSPLHF.

V and J are TRBV2 and TRBJ2-3; D uncertain. This CDR3 comprises 13 residues. Trimming took 6 bases from V and 2 from J, leaving 9 bases between them. The V gene's germline CDR1 is SNHLY and CDR2 FYNNEI. DNA for the CDR3: TGTGCCAGCAGCCGACAAAACACAGATACGCAGTATTTT. Protein sequence: CASSRQNTDTQYF.

This chain connects TRBV5-5 to TRBJ1-1, with a weak D call TRBD1 (5 bases). Germline V gives CDR1 SGHKS, CDR2 YYEKEE (reference sequence). The CDR3 is 13 amino acids. V was clipped by 4 bases and J by 2 bases, with 9 bases between them. The CDR3 DNA reads TGTGCCAGCAGCCCTCGGGACAACACTGAAGCTTTCTTT. Its protein is CASSPRDNTEAFF.

The chain has TRBV19 and TRBJ2-1; D call uncertain. The V end was cut by 0 bases, the J end by 0 bases, with 9 bases between. The germline gives CDR1 LNHDA, CDR2 SQIVND (reference sequence). CDR3 length: 16 amino acids. CDR3 in amino acids: CASSIDGSSSYNEQFF. The CDR3 region has the DNA TGTGCCAGTAGTATAGATGGCAGCAGCTCCTACAATGAGCAGTTCTTC.

The rearrangement joins TRBV28 to TRBJ2-7; 11 positions match TRBD1. CDR1 is MDHEN and CDR2 is SYDVKM in the germline V gene. With V trimmed by 6 bases and J by 2 bases, 3 bases remained unmatched. This CDR3 contains 14 residues. The CDR3 loop reads CASSQDRGPYEQYF. The CDR3 nucleotides read TGTGCCAGCAGCCAGGACAGGGGGCCCTACGAGCAGTACTTC. Drawing the rest from reference TRBV28 and TRBJ2-7, the complete variable domain is DVKVTQSSRYLVKRTGEKVFLECVQDMDHENMFWYRQDPGLGLRLIYFSYDVKMKEKGDIPEGYSVSREKKERFSLILESASTNQTSMYLCASSQDRGPYEQYFGPGTRLTVT.

The J gene is TRBJ2-7, the V gene TRBV5-1, with D perhaps TRBD2 (6 bases). V was trimmed by 3 bases and J by 0 bases, leaving 13 bases between them. Per germline, CDR1 SGHRS and CDR2 YFSETQ. The CDR3 runs 15 residues. Written as DNA, the CDR3 is TGCGCCAGCAGCTGGGGGGTTTCATACTCCTACGAGCAGTACTTC. It yields the protein CASSWGVSYSYEQYF.

The genes are TRBV7-8 and TRBJ1-4; D is ambiguous. CDR1 and CDR2 (germline): SGHVS, FQNEAQ. Trimming took 5 bases from V and 5 from J, leaving 15 bases between them. This CDR3 comprises 15 residues. Written as DNA, the CDR3 is TGTGCCAGCAGCGTCTTTGAGCTCGGAAATGAAAAACTGTTTTTT. As protein: CASSVFELGNEKLFF.

Notes on this clone: The same CDR3 can be traced to other DNA sequences in this sample. This chain joins TRBV7-3 and TRBJ2-5; TRBD1 matches at 8 bases. The CDR3 contains 14 residues. With V trimmed by 5 bases and J by 4 bases, 6 bases remained unmatched. The germline V gene has CDR1 SGHTA and CDR2 FQGTGA. The CDR3 DNA reads as TGTGCCAGCAGCCCGACAGGGGTCGGAGAGACCCAGTACTTC. This encodes CASSPTGVGETQYF.

The count of this clone is one. This chain links TRBV18 with TRBJ2-5, with TRBD1 matching over 7 bases. Germline CDR1 and CDR2: KGHSH and LQKENI. Trimming at V came to 3 bases and at J to 2 bases, leaving 0 bases not matched to a gene. CDR3 length: 13 residues. For the CDR3, the DNA is TGTGCCAGCTCACCGACAGGGCAAGAGACCCAGTACTTC. This gives the protein CASSPTGQETQYF.

The rearrangement joins TRBV21-1 to TRBJ1-3. TRBV21-1 represents a pseudogene. CDR3 size: 17 residues. This CDR3 is CASSKARMRGIGNTIYF. DNA of the CDR3: TGTGCCAGCAGCAAAGCCCGGATGAGGGGAATTGGAAACACCATATATTTT.

The rearrangement links TRBV5-4 to TRBJ2-1, with D perhaps TRBD2 (6 bases). The germline V and J ends were trimmed by 4 bases and 15 bases, with 20 bases remaining between them. The CDR3 totals 13 residues. In germline, CDR1 is SGHNT, CDR2 YYREEE (reference sequence). CDR3 loop: CASSTDSGLLAFF. CDR3 bases: TGTGCCAGCAGCACGGATAGCGGCTTATTGGCGTTCTTC.

This rearrangement joins TRBV4-1 to TRBJ2-7; D not resolved. Between the trimmed V and J ends, which lost 2 bases and 3 bases, there was a span of 11 bases. Germline CDR1 and CDR2: MGHRA and YSYEKL. The CDR3 has 14 amino acids. The CDR3 protein is CASSQRALGYEQYF. CDR3 nucleotides: TGCGCCAGCAGCCAAAGAGCTTTGGGCTACGAGCAGTACTTC.

The chain links TRBV7-8 to TRBJ2-7; TRBD1 or TRBD2 may be the D gene (5 bases each). The CDR3 consists of 14 residues. The V and J ends lost 5 bases and 6 bases respectively, with 17 bases between them. CDR1 is SGHVS and CDR2 is FQNEAQ in the germline V gene. CDR3 protein: CASSLRARDGEQYF. The CDR3 nucleotides are TGTGCCAGCAGCCTCCGGGCCAGGGACGGCGAGCAGTACTTC.